A single sample gave rise to the 4 T cell receptor beta chains below, sequenced in a study of neurological immune-mediated disorders. TCRdb reanalysed the 5' RACE reads using MiXCR and keeps one entry per CDR3 protein. The sample records some 38,000 distinct CDR3 sequences, 3.2% being singletons. Time point reported: longitudinal time-point 1 (baseline). The source material was PBMCs. The receptors here all came from a woman aged 60-70 years with multiple sclerosis.

This clonotype has a count of ten or more. The chain is built from TRBV6-6 and TRBJ1-2, with 7 bases fitting TRBD1. Trimming at V came to 10 bases and at J to 5 bases, leaving 4 bases not matched to a gene. Germline CDR1 is MNHNY and CDR2 is SVGAGI (reference sequence). The CDR3 spans 11 residues. The CDR3 reads CATGTDYGYTF. CDR3 DNA: TGTGCCACCGGGACAGATTATGGCTACACCTTC.

This clonotype was detected ten times or more. The rearrangement uses TRBV9 and TRBJ1-5; TRBD1 agrees at 9 bases. The CDR3 covers 14 residues. With V trimmed by 0 bases and J by 6 bases, 1 base remained unmatched. The V gene's germline CDR1 is SGDLS and CDR2 YYNGEE. This CDR3 is CASSVGGQGQPQHF. The CDR3 DNA is TGTGCCAGCAGCGTAGGGGGACAGGGTCAGCCCCAGCATTTT.

This clonotype came up many times. V usage is TRBV28 and J usage is TRBJ2-7, with TRBD2 identical over 8 bases. Unmatched junction bases numbered 6, after V lost 7 bases and J lost 1 base. The CDR3 loop spans 14 amino acids. CDR1 and CDR2 from the germline V gene are MDHEN and SYDVKM. The CDR3 loop is CASISSGGSYEQYF. CDR3 nucleotide sequence: TGTGCCAGCATCTCCAGCGGGGGTTCCTACGAGCAGTACTTC.

This clonotype was picked up many times. This sequence joins TRBV5-6 and TRBJ1-1, with TRBD1 identical over 8 bases. Germline V gene data show CDR1 as SGHDT and CDR2 as YYEEEE. After removal of 0 bases from V and 7 bases from J, the junction contained 5 bases not matched to a gene. The CDR3 runs 14 residues. Here the CDR3 reads CASSLGRGRVEAFF. The CDR3 nucleotides read TGTGCCAGCAGCTTGGGCAGGGGGCGCGTTGAAGCTTTCTTT.